This TCR beta chain was sequenced for a study of shared clonotypes between healthy human individuals. General observations from the study: Naive subsets tended to show greater estimated richness than memory subsets. Among donors, sharing of clonotypes was expected to be affected by sequencing depth. Clonotype sharing across several donors was observed for around 5% of naive CD4 clonotypes.

Germline CDR1 is GTSNPN and CDR2 is SVGIG (reference sequence). The CDR3 loop spans 13 amino acids. With 1 base removed from V and 10 bases from J, the gap between germline ends came to 11 bases. Some clones are missing from TCRdb's copy, which holds only in-frame ones; the method was immunoSEQ multiplex PCR. Here the sample spans around 100,000 clones, about 63% being singletons. Among the donors, all were Caucasian adults who lived in Nashville, Tennessee. Points on this clone: Its antigen is as yet unknown.

This TCR was sampled from a woman aged 25 to 39 in good health. Sequenced sample: memory CD8+ T cells sorted from blood. Indicated subset: CD45RO+ cells pooled with CCR7-negative TemRA cells. V is TRBV30 and J is TRBJ1-6; D is perhaps TRBD1 (6 bases). CDR3 DNA sequence: TGTGCCTGGAGTGAGCAGGGGCTATCACCCCTCCACTTT. It codes for CAWSEQGLSPLHF.